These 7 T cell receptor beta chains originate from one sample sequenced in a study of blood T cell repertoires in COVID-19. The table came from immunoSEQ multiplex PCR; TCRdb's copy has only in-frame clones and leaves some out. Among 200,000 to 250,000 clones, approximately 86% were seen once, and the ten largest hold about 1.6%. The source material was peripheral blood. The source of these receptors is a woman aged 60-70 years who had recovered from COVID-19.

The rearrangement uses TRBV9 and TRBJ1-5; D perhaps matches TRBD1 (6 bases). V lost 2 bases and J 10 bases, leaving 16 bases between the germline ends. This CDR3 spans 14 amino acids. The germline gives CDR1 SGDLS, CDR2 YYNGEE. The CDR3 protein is CASSVGGLLDPQHF. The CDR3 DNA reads TGTGCCAGCAGCGTGGGGGGGCTCCTCGATCCCCAGCATTTT.

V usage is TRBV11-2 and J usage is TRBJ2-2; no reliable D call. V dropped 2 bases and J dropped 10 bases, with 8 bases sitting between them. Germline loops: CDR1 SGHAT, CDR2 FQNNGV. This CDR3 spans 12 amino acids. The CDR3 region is CASSLLLLELFF. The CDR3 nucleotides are TGTGCCAGCAGCTTACTCCTACTGGAGCTGTTTTTT.

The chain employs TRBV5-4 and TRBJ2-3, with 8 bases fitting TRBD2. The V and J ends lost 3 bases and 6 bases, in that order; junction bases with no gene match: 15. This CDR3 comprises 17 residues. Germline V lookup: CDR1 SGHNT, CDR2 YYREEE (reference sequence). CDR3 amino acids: CASSSQSRSGGGDTQYF. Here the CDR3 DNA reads TGTGCCAGCAGCTCGCAATCCAGGAGCGGGGGAGGGGATACGCAGTATTTT.

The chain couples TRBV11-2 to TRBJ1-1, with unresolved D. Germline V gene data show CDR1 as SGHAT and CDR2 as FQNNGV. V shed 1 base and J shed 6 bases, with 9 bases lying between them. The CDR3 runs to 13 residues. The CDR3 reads CASSLVRAAEAFF. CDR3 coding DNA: TGTGCCAGCAGCTTAGTGCGCGCGGCTGAAGCTTTCTTT.

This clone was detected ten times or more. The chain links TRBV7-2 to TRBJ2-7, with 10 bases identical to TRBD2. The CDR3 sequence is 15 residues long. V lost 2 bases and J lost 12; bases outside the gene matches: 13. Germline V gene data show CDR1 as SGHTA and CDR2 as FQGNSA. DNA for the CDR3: TGTGCCAGCAGCTTACCCTGGGCTAGCGGGGGAGAAATGTACTTC. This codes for CASSLPWASGGEMYF.

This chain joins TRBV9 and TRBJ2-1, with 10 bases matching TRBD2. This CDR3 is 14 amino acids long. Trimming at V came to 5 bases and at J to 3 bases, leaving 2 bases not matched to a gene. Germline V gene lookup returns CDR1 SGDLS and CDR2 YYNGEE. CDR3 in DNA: TGTGCCAGCAGGGGACTAGCGAACTACAATGAGCAGTTCTTC. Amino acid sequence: CASRGLANYNEQFF.

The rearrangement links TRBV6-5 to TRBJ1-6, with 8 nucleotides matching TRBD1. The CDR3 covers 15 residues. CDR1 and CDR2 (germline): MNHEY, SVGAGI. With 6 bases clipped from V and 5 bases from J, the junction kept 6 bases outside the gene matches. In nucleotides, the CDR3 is TGTGCCAGCAGCATCAACAGGGGGAATAATTCACCCCTCCACTTT. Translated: CASSINRGNNSPLHF.